This TCR beta chain was captured in a study of early T cells in non-severe SARS-CoV-2 infection. General study points: Private and CD4 specificities were missed by VDJdb matching, which favored anti-spike CD8 responses.

This clonotype was seen ten or more times. The antigen remains undetermined. In TCRdb, the 5' RACE reads were re-called with MiXCR into one record per CDR3 protein. The sample records 20,000 to 25,000 distinct CDR3 sequences, about 5.6% being singletons. Sequenced material: whole blood. This TCR derives from an adult who was a healthcare worker with PCR-confirmed SARS-CoV-2 infection or an uninfected control (not recorded which).

CDR3: CASSLVGGQETQYF. CDR3 coding DNA: TGCGCCAGCAGCTTGGTCGGGGGCCAAGAGACCCAGTACTTC. The rearrangement links TRBV5-1 to TRBJ2-5, with a possible D match to TRBD2 (6 bases). CDR1 is SGHRS, CDR2 YFSETQ, per germline. V lost 0 bases, J lost 1 base, and 7 bases lay in between. The CDR3 runs 14 residues.